This T cell receptor beta chain was retrieved from a study of cytomegalovirus exposure and HLA in healthy donors. In the case of this clone: Its target is not known.

Study-wide results and limits: In a later analysis, at a false discovery rate of 0.05, 17,000 or so TCR beta sequences were associated with HLA alleles.

Germline assignment: CDR1 SQVTM and CDR2 ANQGSEA. The CDR3 loop spans 19 amino acids. In the PCR, 60 Vbeta and 13 Jbeta primers were used. The data were produced by immunoSEQ multiplex PCR, yet TCRdb's version contains in-frame clones alone and is incomplete. Among roughly 200,000 clones listed, 83% were seen once. J is TRBJ2-4 and V is TRBV29-1; TRBD2 agrees at 13 bases. Sample: PBMCs. The sequence came from a man in his forties in good health and CMV-seropositive. CDR3 amino acids: CNLKSPLAGGALHPHIQYF. CDR3 DNA: TGCAACCTAAAGTCCCCACTAGCGGGAGGGGCCCTACACCCACACATTCAGTACTTC.